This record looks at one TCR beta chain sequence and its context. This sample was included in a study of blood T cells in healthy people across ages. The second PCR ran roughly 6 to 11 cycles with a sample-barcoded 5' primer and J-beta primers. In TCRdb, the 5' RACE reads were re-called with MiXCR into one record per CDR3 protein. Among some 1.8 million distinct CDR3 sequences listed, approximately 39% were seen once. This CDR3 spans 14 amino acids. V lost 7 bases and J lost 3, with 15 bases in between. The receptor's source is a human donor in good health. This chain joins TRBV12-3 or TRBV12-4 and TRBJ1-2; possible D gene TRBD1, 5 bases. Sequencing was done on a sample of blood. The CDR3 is CASILGGVDYGYTF. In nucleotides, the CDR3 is TGTGCCAGCATACTTGGGGGGGTGGACTATGGCTACACCTTC.